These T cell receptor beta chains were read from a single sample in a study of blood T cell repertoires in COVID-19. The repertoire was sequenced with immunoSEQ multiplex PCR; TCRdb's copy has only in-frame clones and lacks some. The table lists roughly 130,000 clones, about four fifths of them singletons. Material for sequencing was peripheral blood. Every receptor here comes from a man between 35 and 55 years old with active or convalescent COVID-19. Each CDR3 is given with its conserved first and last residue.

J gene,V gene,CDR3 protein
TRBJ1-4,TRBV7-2,CASSAGRKLFF
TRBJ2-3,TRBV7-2,CASTTLPTDTQYF
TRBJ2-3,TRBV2,CASSDSGVGIDTQYF
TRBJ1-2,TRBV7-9,CASSLSQGIGYTF
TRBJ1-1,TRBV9,CASSSGTGTGNTEAFF
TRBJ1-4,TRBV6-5,CASNPPGLNEKLFF
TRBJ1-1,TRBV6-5,CASRGRAGNTEAFF
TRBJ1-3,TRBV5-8,CASSHGEAGPSGNTIYF
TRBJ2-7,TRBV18,CASSPGQGPYEQYF
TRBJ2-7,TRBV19,CASSGGHGGQQYF
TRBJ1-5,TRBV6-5,CASSYSAFGNQPQHF
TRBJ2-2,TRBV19,CASNFGETGELFF
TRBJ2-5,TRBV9,CASSVSGGYQETQYF
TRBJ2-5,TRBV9,CASSPSGGAGETQYF
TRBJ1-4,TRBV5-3,CARSRDRAPEKLFF
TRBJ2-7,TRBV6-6,CASREGQGNSYEQYF
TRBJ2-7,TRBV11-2,CASSLDLRDAYEQYF
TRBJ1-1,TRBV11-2,CASSPSKQGVRTEAFF
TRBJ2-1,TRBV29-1,CSVSSGGVYNEQFF
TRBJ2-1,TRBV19,CASRSRGGATDEQFF
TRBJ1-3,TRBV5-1,CASSLVLPGQGSGNTIYF
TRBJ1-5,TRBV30,CAWSVQSGPNQPQHF
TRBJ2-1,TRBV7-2,CASSSTGTGYYNEQFF
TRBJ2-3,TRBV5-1,CASSLGLPPTDTQYF
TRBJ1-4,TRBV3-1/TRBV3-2,CASSQAQGAANEKLFF
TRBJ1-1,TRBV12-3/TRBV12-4,CASSPGGFTEAFF
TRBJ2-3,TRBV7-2,CASSFDRGSTDTQYF
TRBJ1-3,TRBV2,CASSRRGLSNTIYF
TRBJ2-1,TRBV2,CASSEFAGGNEQFF
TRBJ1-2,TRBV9,CASSVTGSTANYGYTF
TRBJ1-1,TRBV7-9,CASSGPGTANTEAFF
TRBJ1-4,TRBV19,CASSSTRRGSNEKLFF
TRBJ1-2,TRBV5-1,CASSDKQGSYGYTF
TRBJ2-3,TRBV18,CASSPPISGGALDTQYF
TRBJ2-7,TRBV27,CASSPQGGAYEQYF
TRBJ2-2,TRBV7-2,CASSLNSAGTGELFF
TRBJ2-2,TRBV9,CASRASGGGPTGELFF
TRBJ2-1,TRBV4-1,CASSQEMGTSSYNEQFF
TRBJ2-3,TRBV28,CASRIPGQRTDTQYF
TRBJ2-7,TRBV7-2,CASSFRQGNEQYF
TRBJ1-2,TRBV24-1,CATSDLTGDGYTF
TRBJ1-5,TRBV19,CASSTLGQGFQPQHF